The 10 T cell receptor beta chains below were found in one sample sequenced in a study of cytomegalovirus exposure and HLA in healthy donors. The PCR employed 60 Vbeta primers together with 13 Jbeta primers. Clones were read by immunoSEQ multiplex PCR, and TCRdb kept only the in-frame ones, dropping some. The repertoire holds about 160,000 clones, with under 85% as singletons. The sequenced material came from PBMCs. Every receptor here comes from a woman in her 30s in good health and CMV-seronegative.

The V gene is TRBV28, the J gene TRBJ2-1; D might be TRBD2 (6 bases). Trimming cost V 6 bases and J 0 bases, with 12 bases left between them. Germline lookup yields CDR1 MDHEN and CDR2 SYDVKM. The CDR3 covers 15 residues. The DNA for the CDR3 is TGTGCCAGCAGCAGAGCGGGCAGCTCCTACAATGAGCAGTTCTTC. The encoded protein is CASSRAGSSYNEQFF. Based on the CDR3 plus reference TRBV28 and TRBJ2-1, the full variable domain is DVKVTQSSRYLVKRTGEKVFLECVQDMDHENMFWYRQDPGLGLRLIYFSYDVKMKEKGDIPEGYSVSREKKERFSLILESASTNQTSMYLCASSRAGSSYNEQFFGPGTRLTVL.

This clone was seen a few times. The chain has TRBV19 and TRBJ2-1; a weak D match, TRBD2 (5 bases). Germline assignment: CDR1 LNHDA and CDR2 SQIVND (reference sequence). Trimming removed 2 bases from V and 0 bases from J, with 11 bases in between. The CDR3 sequence is 16 residues long. CDR3 DNA: TGTGCCAGTAGTATACTCCTAGGACTCTCCTACAATGAGCAGTTCTTC. Residues: CASSILLGLSYNEQFF.

The chain has TRBV14 and TRBJ2-1, with unresolved D. The CDR3 runs 13 residues. CDR1 SGHDN and CDR2 FVKESK come from the germline V gene. The V end was cut by 4 bases, the J end by 8 bases, with 12 bases between. The CDR3 sequence is CASSPQRSYEQFF. Written as DNA, the CDR3 is TGTGCCAGCAGCCCACAACGTAGCTATGAGCAGTTCTTC.

Worth noting for this clone: Other DNA variants within this sample encode the same CDR3. The J gene is TRBJ2-7, the V gene TRBV29-1; the match to TRBD1 covers 9 bases. CDR3 length equals 14 residues. From germline, CDR1 is SQVTM and CDR2 ANQGSEA. The ends lost 6 bases at V and 2 bases at J; junction bases unmatched: 8. The CDR3 DNA reads TGCAGCGTGGGGCCGGGACAGGGAACCTACGAGCAGTACTTC. Residues: CSVGPGQGTYEQYF.

This rearrangement joins TRBV28 to TRBJ1-1; 8 bases map to TRBD1. Germline V gene sequence: CDR1 MDHEN, CDR2 SYDVKM. The V segment lost 8 bases and the J segment 1 base; nucleotides outside the gene matches: 12. The CDR3 spans 16 residues. The CDR3 DNA is TGTGCCAGCTGGACGGGACAGGTGAGGGCGAACACTGAAGCTTTCTTT. Protein sequence: CASWTGQVRANTEAFF.

This chain uses TRBV4-1 with TRBJ2-3; D may be TRBD2 (6 bases). V shed 3 bases and J shed 5 bases, with 9 bases lying between them. The CDR3 extends over 13 amino acids. Germline lookup yields CDR1 MGHRA and CDR2 YSYEKL. The CDR3 is CASSHPGLDTQYF. The CDR3 DNA reads as TGCGCCAGCAGCCACCCGGGACTAGATACGCAGTATTTT.

This sequence joins TRBV6-1 and TRBJ2-1; D remains unclear. This CDR3 contains 11 residues. Trimming shortened V by 7 bases and J by 3 bases, and 4 bases separated the two germline ends. Looked up from germline, CDR1 is MNHNS and CDR2 is SASEGT. CDR3 bases: TGTGCCAGCACGTACTACAATGAGCAGTTCTTC. This translates into CASTYYNEQFF.

As for this clone: The same CDR3 also results from other DNA sequences found in this sample. The chain employs TRBV29-1 and TRBJ2-2; 9 bases align to TRBD1. The CDR3 is made up of 13 amino acids. The V gene end was trimmed by 5 bases and the J gene end by 5 bases; junction bases not matched to a gene: 3. From germline, CDR1 is SQVTM and CDR2 ANQGSEA. For the CDR3, the DNA is TGCAGCGTTCGGACAGGGGAGACCGGGGAGCTGTTTTTT. It specifies CSVRTGETGELFF.

This clone was picked up a small number of times. The V call is TRBV5-8, the J call TRBJ2-1; D possibly corresponds to TRBD2 (7 bases). Between the trimmed V and J ends, which lost 7 bases and 9 bases, there was a span of 14 bases. CDR1 is SGHTS and CDR2 is YDEGEE in the germline V gene. This CDR3 has 12 residues. Here the CDR3 reads CASGGGVTEQFF. Here the CDR3 DNA reads TGTGCCAGCGGAGGGGGGGTAACTGAGCAGTTCTTC.

The V gene is TRBV6-1, the J gene TRBJ1-5; D unresolved. CDR3 length: 16 residues. Germline CDR1 reads MNHNS; CDR2 reads SASEGT. Trimming left V 2 bases short and J 8 bases short, with 19 bases between. CDR3 in DNA: TGTGCCAGCAGTGAACTGCGCTCTAGCGTTGCGGAGCCCCAGCATTTT. Its protein is CASSELRSSVAEPQHF.